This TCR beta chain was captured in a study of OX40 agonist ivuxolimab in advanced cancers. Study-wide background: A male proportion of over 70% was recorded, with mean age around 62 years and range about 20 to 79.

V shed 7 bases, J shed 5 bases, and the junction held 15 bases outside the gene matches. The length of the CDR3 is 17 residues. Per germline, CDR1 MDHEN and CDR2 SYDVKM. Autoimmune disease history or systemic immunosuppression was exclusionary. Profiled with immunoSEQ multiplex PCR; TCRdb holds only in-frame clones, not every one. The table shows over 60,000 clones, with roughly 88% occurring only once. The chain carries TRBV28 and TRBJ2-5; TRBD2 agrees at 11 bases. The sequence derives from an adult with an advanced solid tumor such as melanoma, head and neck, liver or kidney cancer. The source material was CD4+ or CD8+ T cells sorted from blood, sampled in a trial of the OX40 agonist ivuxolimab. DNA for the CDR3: TGTGCCAGCAACACCCGAGGAGTAGCGGGAGGGCGGGAGACCCAGTACTTC. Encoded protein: CASNTRGVAGGRETQYF.